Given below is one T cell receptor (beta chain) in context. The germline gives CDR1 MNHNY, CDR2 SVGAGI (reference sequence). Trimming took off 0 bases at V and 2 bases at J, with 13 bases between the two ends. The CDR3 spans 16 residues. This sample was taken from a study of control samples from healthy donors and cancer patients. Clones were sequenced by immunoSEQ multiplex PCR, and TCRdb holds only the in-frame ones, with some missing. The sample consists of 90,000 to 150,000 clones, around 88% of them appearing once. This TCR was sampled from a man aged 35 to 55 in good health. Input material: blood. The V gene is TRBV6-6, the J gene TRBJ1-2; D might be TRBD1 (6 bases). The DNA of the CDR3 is TGTGCCAGCAGTTACTCCTCCGGGGGGCAGAACTATGGCTACACCTTC. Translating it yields CASSYSSGGQNYGYTF.